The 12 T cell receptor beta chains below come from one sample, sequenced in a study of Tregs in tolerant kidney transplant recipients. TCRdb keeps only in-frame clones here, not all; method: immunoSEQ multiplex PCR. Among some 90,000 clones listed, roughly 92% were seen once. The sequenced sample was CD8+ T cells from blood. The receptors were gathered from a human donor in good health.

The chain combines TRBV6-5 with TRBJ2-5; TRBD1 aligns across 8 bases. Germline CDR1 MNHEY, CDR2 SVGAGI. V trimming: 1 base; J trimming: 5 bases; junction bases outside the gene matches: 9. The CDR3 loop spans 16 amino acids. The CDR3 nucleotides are TGTGCCAGCAGTTACTTCCAGGCCAGGGGGCAGGAGACCCAGTACTTC. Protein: CASSYFQARGQETQYF.

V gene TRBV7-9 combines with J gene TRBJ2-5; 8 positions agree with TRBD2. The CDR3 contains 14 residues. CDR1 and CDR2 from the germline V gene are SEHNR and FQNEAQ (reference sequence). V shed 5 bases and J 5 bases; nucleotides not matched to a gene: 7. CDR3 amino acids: CASSAWTSWETQYF. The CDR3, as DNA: TGTGCCAGCAGCGCTTGGACTAGCTGGGAGACCCAGTACTTC.

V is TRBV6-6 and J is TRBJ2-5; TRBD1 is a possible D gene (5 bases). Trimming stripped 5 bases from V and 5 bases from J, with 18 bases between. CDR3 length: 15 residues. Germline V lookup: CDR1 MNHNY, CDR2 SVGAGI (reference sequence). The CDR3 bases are TGTGCCAGCAGTGACATCGCAGGGTCCATGGAGACCCAGTACTTC. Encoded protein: CASSDIAGSMETQYF.

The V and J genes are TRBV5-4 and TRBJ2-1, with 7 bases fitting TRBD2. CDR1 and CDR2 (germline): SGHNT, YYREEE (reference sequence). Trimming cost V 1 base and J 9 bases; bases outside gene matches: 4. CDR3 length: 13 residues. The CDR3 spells CASSLSGNSEQFF. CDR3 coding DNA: TGTGCCAGCAGCTTGAGCGGGAACAGTGAGCAGTTCTTC. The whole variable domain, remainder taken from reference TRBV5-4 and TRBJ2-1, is ETGVTQSPTHLIKTRGQQVTLRCSSQSGHNTVSWYQQALGQGPQFIFQYYREEENGRGNFPPRFSGLQFPNYSSELNVNALELDDSALYLCASSLSGNSEQFFGPGTRLTVL.

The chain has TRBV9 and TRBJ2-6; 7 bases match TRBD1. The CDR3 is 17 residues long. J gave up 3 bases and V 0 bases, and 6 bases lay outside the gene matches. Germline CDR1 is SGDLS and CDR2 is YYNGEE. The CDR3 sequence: CASSVGQGFSGANVLTF. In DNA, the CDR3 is TGTGCCAGCAGCGTAGGACAGGGTTTCAGTGGGGCCAACGTCCTGACTTTC. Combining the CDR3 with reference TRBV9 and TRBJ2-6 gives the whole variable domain DSGVTQTPKHLITATGQRVTLRCSPRSGDLSVYWYQQSLDQGLQFLIQYYNGEERAKGNILERFSAQQFPDLHSELNLSSLELGDSALYFCASSVGQGFSGANVLTFGAGSRLTVL.

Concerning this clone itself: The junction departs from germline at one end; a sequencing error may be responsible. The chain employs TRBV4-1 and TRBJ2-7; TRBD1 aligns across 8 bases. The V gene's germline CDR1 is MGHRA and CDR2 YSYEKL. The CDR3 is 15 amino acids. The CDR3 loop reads CASSLALDRAGEQYF. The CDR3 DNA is TGTGCCAGCAGCTTAGCCTTGGACAGGGCTGGCGAGCAGTACTTC.

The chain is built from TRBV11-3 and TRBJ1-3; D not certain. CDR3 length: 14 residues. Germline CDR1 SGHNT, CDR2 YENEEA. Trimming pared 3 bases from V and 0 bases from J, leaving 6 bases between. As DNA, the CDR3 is TGTGCCAGCAGCTTCCGGAGCTCTGGAAACACCATATATTTT. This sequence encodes CASSFRSSGNTIYF.

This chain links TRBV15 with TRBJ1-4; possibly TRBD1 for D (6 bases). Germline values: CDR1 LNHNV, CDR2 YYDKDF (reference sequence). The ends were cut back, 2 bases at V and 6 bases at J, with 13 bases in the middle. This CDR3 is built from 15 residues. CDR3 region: CATSRLQGGDEKLFF. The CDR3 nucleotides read TGTGCCACCAGCAGACTACAGGGAGGGGATGAAAAACTGTTTTTT. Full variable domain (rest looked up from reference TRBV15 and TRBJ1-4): DAMVIQNPRYQVTQFGKPVTLSCSQTLNHNVMYWYQQKSSQAPKLLFHYYDKDFNNEADTPDNFQSRRPNTSFCFLDIRSPGLGDTAMYLCATSRLQGGDEKLFFGSGTQLSVL.

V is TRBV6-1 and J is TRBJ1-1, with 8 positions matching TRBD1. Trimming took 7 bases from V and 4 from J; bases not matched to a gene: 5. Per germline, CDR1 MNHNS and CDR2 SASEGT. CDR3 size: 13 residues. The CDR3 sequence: CASIGQGGTEAFF. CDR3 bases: TGTGCCAGCATCGGACAGGGAGGCACTGAAGCTTTCTTT.

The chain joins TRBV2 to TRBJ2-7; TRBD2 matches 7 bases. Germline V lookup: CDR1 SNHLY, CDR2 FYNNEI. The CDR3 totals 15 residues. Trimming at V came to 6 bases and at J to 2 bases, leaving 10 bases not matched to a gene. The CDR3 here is CASSGDYPPAYEQYF. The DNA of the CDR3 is TGTGCCAGCAGCGGGGACTACCCGCCCGCCTACGAGCAGTACTTC.

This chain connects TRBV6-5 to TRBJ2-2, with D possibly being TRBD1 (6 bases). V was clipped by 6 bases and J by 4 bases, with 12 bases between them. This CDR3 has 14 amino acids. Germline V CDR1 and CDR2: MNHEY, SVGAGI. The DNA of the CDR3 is TGTGCCAGCAGCTTCGGACAGCTCACCGGGGAGCTGTTTTTT. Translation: CASSFGQLTGELFF.

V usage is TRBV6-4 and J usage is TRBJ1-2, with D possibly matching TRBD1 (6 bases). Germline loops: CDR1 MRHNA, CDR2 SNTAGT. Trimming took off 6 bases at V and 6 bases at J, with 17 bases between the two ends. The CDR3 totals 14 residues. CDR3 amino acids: CASSPEGGANGYTF. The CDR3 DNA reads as TGTGCCAGCAGCCCCGAGGGGGGCGCAAATGGCTACACCTTC.